Below, 14 T cell receptor beta chains from the same sample are listed, as sequenced in a study of control samples from healthy donors and cancer patients. Generated by immunoSEQ multiplex PCR, the TCRdb table keeps only in-frame clones and is missing some. There are 230,000 or so clones in the sample; just under 95% occur only once, and 1.5% lies in the top ten. What was sequenced was blood. The receptors shown here come from a man aged 50-59 years in good health.

The rearrangement links TRBV11-2 to TRBJ2-5, with a weak D call TRBD1 (6 bases). Trimming cost V 4 bases and J 9 bases, with 15 bases left between them. CDR1 and CDR2 (germline): SGHAT, FQNNGV. The CDR3 length is 13 residues. The CDR3 DNA reads TGTGCCAGCAGCTGGGGACAAGGAGCGTCCCAGTACTTC. Its translation: CASSWGQGASQYF.

The J gene is TRBJ1-6, the V gene TRBV5-1, with TRBD1 matching 8 bases. CDR3 size: 15 residues. Germline V lookup: CDR1 SGHRS, CDR2 YFSETQ. V was clipped by 0 bases and J by 4 bases; unmatched bases: 0. The CDR3 spells CASSLGTGYNSPLHF. The DNA of the CDR3 is TGCGCCAGCAGCTTGGGGACAGGGTATAATTCACCCCTCCACTTT. The variable domain in full, completed from reference TRBV5-1 and TRBJ1-6, reads KAGVTQTPRYLIKTRGQQVTLSCSPISGHRSVSWYQQTPGQGLQFLFEYFSETQRNKGNFPGRFSGRQFSNSRSEMNVSTLELGDSALYLCASSLGTGYNSPLHFGNGTRLTVT.

This clone came up a few times. The chain has TRBV7-8 and TRBJ2-2; D unresolved. V was clipped by 3 bases and J by 6 bases, with 5 bases between them. Germline V lookup: CDR1 SGHVS, CDR2 FQNEAQ. The CDR3 is 12 residues long. CDR3 protein: CASSFPPGELFF. CDR3 bases: TGTGCCAGCAGCTTCCCTCCCGGGGAGCTGTTTTTT.

The gene calls are TRBV4-1 and TRBJ1-4; maybe TRBD1 (5 bases). Germline V lookup: CDR1 MGHRA, CDR2 YSYEKL. The length of the CDR3 is 16 residues. The V end lost 1 base, the J end lost 7 bases, and 16 bases lay between the germline ends. Here the CDR3 DNA reads TGCGCCAGCAGCCAAGGGGGCAACCCAAGAGGTGAAAAACTGTTTTTT. It specifies CASSQGGNPRGEKLFF.

This chain connects TRBV3-1 (or the pseudogene TRBV3-2) to TRBJ1-2; tentative D call: TRBD1 (6 bases). The V and J ends lost 0 bases and 8 bases respectively, with 22 bases between them. The CDR3 runs to 17 residues. Germline assignment: CDR1 LGHDT and CDR2 YNNKEL (reference sequence). CDR3 in amino acids: CASSQDSGVRGSRGYTF. CDR3 DNA: TGTGCCAGCAGCCAAGATTCCGGCGTTAGGGGGTCTAGGGGCTACACCTTC.

About this clone itself: Other DNA sequences in this sample translate to the same CDR3. The chain couples TRBV5-1 to TRBJ1-2; D is perhaps TRBD1 (5 bases). Trimming left V 0 bases short and J 4 bases short, with 10 bases between. From germline, CDR1 is SGHRS and CDR2 YFSETQ. The CDR3 runs to 14 residues. The CDR3 nucleotides read TGCGCCAGCAGCTTGGGGCAGGGAATCTATGGCTACACCTTC. As protein: CASSLGQGIYGYTF.

The J gene is TRBJ2-7, the V gene TRBV28, with D possibly TRBD1 on 5 matching bases. This CDR3 spans 15 amino acids. The germline V and J ends were trimmed by 6 bases and 2 bases, with 17 bases remaining between them. Germline V gene lookup returns CDR1 MDHEN and CDR2 SYDVKM. CDR3 coding DNA: TGTGCCAGCAGAGATACAGGTCTTGGTACCTACGAGCAGTACGTC. Its protein product is CASRDTGLGTYEQYV.

This chain links TRBV5-8 with TRBJ1-5; D perhaps matches TRBD1 (6 bases). This CDR3 region has 15 residues. V was clipped by 5 bases and J by 6 bases, with 18 bases between them. CDR1 is SGHTS and CDR2 is YDEGEE in the germline V gene. The CDR3 loop reads CASRYWGGAGQPQHF. DNA of the CDR3: TGTGCCAGCAGATATTGGGGGGGCGCAGGTCAGCCCCAGCATTTT.

This rearrangement joins TRBV5-4 to TRBJ2-3; TRBD2 aligns across 9 bases. CDR3 size: 14 residues. The ends lost 4 bases at V and 4 bases at J; junction bases unmatched: 4. Per germline, CDR1 SGHNT and CDR2 YYREEE (reference sequence). Here the CDR3 reads CASSAGTSSDTQYF. Here the CDR3 DNA reads TGTGCCAGCAGCGCCGGGACTAGCTCAGATACGCAGTATTTT.

The chain recombines TRBV28 with TRBJ2-7; unclear D gene. Germline values: CDR1 MDHEN, CDR2 SYDVKM. The CDR3 has 13 residues. V lost 5 bases, J lost 0 bases, and 8 bases lay in between. The CDR3 region is CASSPIASYEQYV. In DNA form, the CDR3 reads TGTGCCAGCAGTCCTATTGCCTCCTACGAGCAGTACGTC.

The genes are TRBV19 and TRBJ2-1, with unresolved D. V shed 5 bases and J shed 3 bases, with 14 bases lying between them. The CDR3 is 15 amino acids. The germline gives CDR1 LNHDA, CDR2 SQIVND (reference sequence). CDR3 coding DNA: TGTGCCAGTAGTTCCGAGTTAGGGTTCTACAATGAGCAGTTCTTC. Residues: CASSSELGFYNEQFF.

The CDR3, as DNA: TGTGCCAGCAGCTCCCATCCGGGAAATGAAAAACTGTTTTTT. It encodes CASSSHPGNEKLFF. V usage is TRBV7-7 and J usage is TRBJ1-4; D gene uncertain. The CDR3 length is 14 residues. Trimming removed 4 bases at V and 5 bases at J, with 11 bases between. Germline V gene lookup returns CDR1 SSHAT and CDR2 FNYEAQ (reference sequence).

The chain combines TRBV5-1 with TRBJ1-2, with 8 bases matching TRBD1. The germline V gene encodes CDR1 SGHRS and CDR2 YFSETQ. The trim removed 0 bases at V and 4 bases at J, leaving 5 bases unmatched. The CDR3 contains 15 residues. CDR3 residues: CASSLEGQGAYGYTF. The CDR3 nucleotides read TGCGCCAGCAGCTTGGAGGGCCAGGGGGCCTATGGCTACACCTTC.

V gene TRBV7-6 combines with J gene TRBJ2-6; D ambiguous. Germline assignment: CDR1 SGHVS and CDR2 FNYEAQ. V lost 1 base and J lost 1, with 5 bases in between. CDR3 length: 15 residues. The CDR3 nucleotides are TGTGCCAGCAGCTTAGACTGGTCTGGGGCCAACGTCCTGACTTTC. Protein product: CASSLDWSGANVLTF.